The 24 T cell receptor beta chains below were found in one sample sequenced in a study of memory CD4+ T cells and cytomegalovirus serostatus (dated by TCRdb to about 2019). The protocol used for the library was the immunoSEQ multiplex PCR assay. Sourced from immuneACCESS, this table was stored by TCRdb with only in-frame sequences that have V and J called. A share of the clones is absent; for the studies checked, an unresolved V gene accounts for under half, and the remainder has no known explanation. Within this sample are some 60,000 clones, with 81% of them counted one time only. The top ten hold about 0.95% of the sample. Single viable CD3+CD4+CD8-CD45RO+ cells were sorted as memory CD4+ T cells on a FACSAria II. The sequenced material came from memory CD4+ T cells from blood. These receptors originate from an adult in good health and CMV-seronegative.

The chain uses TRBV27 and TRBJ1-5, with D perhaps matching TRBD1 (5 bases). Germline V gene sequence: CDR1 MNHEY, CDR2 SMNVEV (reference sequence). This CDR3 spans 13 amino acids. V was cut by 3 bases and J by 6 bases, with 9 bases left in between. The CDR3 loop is CASSLNRGQPQHF. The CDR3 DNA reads TGTGCCAGCAGTTTGAATAGGGGTCAGCCCCAGCATTTT.

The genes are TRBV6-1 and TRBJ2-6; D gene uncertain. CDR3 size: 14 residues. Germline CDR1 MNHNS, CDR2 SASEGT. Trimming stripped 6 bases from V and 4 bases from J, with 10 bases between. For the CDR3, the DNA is TGTGCCAGCAGCCTCTTGGAGGGGGCCAACGTCCTGACTTTC. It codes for CASSLLEGANVLTF.

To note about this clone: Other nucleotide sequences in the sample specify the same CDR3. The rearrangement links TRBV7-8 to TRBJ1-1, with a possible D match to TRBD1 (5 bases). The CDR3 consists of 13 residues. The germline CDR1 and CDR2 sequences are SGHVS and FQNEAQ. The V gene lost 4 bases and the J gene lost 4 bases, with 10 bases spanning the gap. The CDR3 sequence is CASSSGGGTEAFF. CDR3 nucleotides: TGTGCCAGCAGCTCCGGGGGGGGCACTGAAGCTTTCTTT.

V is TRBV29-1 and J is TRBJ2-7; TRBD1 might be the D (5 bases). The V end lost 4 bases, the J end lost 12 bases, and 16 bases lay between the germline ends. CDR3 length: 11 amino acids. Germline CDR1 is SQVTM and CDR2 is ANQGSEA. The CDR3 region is CSVAIKDIRYF. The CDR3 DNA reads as TGCAGCGTTGCAATTAAGGACATACGGTACTTC.

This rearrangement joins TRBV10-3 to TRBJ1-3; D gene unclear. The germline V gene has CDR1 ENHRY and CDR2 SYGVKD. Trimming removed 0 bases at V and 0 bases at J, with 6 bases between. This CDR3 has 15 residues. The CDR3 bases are TGTGCCATCAGTGAGTCAGTTACCTCTGGAAACACCATATATTTT. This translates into CAISESVTSGNTIYF.

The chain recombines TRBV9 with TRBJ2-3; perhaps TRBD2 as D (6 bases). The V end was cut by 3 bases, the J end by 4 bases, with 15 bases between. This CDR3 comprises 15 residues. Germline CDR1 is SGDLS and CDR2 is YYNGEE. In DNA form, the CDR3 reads TGTGCCAGCAGCGAAACCCCCGGAGGGGCAGATACGCAGTATTTT. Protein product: CASSETPGGADTQYF.

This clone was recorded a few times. CDR3 sequence (DNA): TGTGCCTGGAGTGGACAGCTGCTCTATGGCTACACCTTC. Translated, it gives CAWSGQLLYGYTF. The chain has TRBV30 and TRBJ1-2, with TRBD1 as a possible D gene (5 bases). With 1 base removed from V and 4 bases from J, the gap between germline ends came to 10 bases. CDR3 size: 13 residues. Looked up from germline, CDR1 is GTSNPN and CDR2 is SVGIG (reference sequence).

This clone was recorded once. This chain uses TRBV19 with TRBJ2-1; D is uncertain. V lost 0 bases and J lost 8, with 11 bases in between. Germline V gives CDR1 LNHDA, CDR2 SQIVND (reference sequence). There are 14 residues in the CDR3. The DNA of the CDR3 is TGTGCCAGTAGTATAGATCTGGCTAGTGATGAGCAGTTCTTC. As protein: CASSIDLASDEQFF.

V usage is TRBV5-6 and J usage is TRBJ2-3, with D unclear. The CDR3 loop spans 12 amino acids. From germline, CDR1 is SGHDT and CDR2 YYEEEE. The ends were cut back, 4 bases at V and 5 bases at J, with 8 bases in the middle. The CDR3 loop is CASSLDLDTQYF. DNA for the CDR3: TGTGCCAGCAGCCTAGACTTAGATACGCAGTATTTT.

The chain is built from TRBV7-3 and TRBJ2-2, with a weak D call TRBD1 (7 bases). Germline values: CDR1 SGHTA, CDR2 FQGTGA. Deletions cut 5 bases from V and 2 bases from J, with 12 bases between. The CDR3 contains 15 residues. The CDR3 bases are TGTGCCAGCAGCGCGACAGGGACTAACACCGGGGAGCTGTTTTTT. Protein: CASSATGTNTGELFF.

The CDR3 DNA follows: TGTGCCAGCAGCTTAACTAGCTCCTACAATGAGCAGTTCTTC. It yields the protein CASSLTSSYNEQFF. This rearrangement joins TRBV7-9 to TRBJ2-1; D is possibly TRBD2 (5 bases). The germline gives CDR1 SEHNR, CDR2 FQNEAQ (reference sequence). The CDR3 has 14 residues. V was cut by 2 bases and J by 0 bases, with 5 bases left in between.

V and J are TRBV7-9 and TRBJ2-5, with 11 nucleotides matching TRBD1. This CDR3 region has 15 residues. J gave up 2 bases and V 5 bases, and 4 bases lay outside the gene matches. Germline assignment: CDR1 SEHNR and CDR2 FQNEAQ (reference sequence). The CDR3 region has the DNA TGTGCCAGCAGCGGCGGGACAGGGGGACAAGAGACCCAGTACTTC. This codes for CASSGGTGGQETQYF.

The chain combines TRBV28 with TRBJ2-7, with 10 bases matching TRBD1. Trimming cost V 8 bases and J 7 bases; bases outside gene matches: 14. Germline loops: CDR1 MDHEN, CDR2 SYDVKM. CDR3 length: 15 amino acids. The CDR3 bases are TGTGCCAGCCGGGGGACCGGGACAGGGGAAGAAGAGCAGTACTTC. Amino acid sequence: CASRGTGTGEEEQYF. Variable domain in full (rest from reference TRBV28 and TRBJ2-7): DVKVTQSSRYLVKRTGEKVFLECVQDMDHENMFWYRQDPGLGLRLIYFSYDVKMKEKGDIPEGYSVSREKKERFSLILESASTNQTSMYLCASRGTGTGEEEQYFGPGTRLTVT.

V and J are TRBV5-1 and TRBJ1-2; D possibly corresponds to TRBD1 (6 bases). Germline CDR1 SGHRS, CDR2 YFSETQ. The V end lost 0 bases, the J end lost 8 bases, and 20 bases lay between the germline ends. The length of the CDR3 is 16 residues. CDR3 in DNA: TGCGCCAGCAGCTTGGGGGGCAGGGGCGGAGGAAAAGGCTACACCTTC. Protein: CASSLGGRGGGKGYTF.

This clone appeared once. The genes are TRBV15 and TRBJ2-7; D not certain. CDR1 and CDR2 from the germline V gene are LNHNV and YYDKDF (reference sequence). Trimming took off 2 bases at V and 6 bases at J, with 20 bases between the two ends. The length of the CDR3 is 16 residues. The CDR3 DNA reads TGTGCCACCAGCAGACCGAATACAGTAATTCGATCCGAGCAGTACTTC. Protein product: CATSRPNTVIRSEQYF.

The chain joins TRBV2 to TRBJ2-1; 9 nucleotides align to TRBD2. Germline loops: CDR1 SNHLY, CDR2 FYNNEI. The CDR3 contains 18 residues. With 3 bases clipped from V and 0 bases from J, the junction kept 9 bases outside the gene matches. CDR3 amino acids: CASSDFSGSESSYNEQFF. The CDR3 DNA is TGTGCCAGCAGTGATTTTAGCGGGAGCGAGAGCTCCTACAATGAGCAGTTCTTC.

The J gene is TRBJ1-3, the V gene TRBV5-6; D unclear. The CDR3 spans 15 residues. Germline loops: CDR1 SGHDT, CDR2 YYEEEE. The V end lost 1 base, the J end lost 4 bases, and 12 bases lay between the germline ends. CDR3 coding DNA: TGTGCCAGCAGCTTGTCCCGCCGCCTCGGAAACACCATATATTTT. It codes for CASSLSRRLGNTIYF.

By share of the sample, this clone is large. CDR3 nucleotide sequence: TGTGCCAGCTCCCCAACGATCTCCTACAATGAGCAGTTCTTC. This translates into CASSPTISYNEQFF. The chain joins TRBV7-6 to TRBJ2-1; D is undetermined. CDR3 length: 14 residues. Germline loops: CDR1 SGHVS, CDR2 FNYEAQ. The V and J ends lost 8 bases and 0 bases respectively, with 11 bases between them.

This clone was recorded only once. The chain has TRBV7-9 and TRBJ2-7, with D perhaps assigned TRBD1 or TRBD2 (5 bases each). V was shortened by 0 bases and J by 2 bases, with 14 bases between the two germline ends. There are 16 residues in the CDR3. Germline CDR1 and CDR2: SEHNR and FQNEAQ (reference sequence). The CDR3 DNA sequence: TGTGCCAGCAGCTTAGCTCTGTCCGGGACCACCTACGAGCAGTACTTC. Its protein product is CASSLALSGTTYEQYF.

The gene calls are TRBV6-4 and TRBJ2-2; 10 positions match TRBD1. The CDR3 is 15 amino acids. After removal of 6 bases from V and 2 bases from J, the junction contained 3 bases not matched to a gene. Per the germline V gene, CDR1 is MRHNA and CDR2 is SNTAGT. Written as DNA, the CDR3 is TGTGCCAGCAGAAGGGACAGGGGAAACACCGGGGAGCTGTTTTTT. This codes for CASRRDRGNTGELFF.

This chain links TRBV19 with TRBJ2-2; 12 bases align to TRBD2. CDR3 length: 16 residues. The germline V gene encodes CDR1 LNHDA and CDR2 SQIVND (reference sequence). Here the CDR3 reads CADGLAGKLDTGELFF. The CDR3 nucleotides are TGTGCAGATGGACTAGCGGGAAAATTGGACACCGGGGAGCTGTTTTTT.

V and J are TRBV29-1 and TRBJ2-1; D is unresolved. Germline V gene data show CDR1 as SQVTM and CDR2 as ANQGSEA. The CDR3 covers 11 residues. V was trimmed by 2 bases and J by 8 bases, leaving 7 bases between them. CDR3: CSVEPRHEQFF. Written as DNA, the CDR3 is TGCAGCGTTGAACCCCGACATGAGCAGTTCTTC.

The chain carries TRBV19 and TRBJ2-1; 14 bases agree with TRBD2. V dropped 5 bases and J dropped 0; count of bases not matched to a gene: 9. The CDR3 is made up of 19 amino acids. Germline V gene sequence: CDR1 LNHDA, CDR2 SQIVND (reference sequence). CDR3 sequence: CASSPSRLAGGSSYNEQFF. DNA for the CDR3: TGTGCCAGTAGTCCCTCAAGACTAGCGGGAGGGAGCTCCTACAATGAGCAGTTCTTC.

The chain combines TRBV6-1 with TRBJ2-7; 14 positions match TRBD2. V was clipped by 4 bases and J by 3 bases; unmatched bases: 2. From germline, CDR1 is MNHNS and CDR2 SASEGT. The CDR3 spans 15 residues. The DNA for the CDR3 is TGTGCCAGCAGTGGAGGGACTAGCGGGGGCTACGAGCAGTACTTC. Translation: CASSGGTSGGYEQYF.